The clone carrying this TCR beta chain was found a few times. The antigen is not known. The sample belongs to a study of T cells in Graves' hyperthyroidism and ophthalmopathy. Turning to the study itself: Peripheral blood specimens were obtained at initial diagnosis, prior to any treatment. General observations from the study: The model predicted ophthalmopathy a median approximately six months before onset. Stable hyperthyroidism and ophthalmopathy were separated using 13 V-J signatures.

Trimming left V 0 bases short and J 5 bases short, with 9 bases between. The germline V gene encodes CDR1 SGHKS and CDR2 YYEKEE (reference sequence). The CDR3 covers 13 residues. RNA transcripts were the template for amplifying TCR beta CDR3 regions. The HTBI set primed first-round TCR CDR3 RT-PCR. Each CDR3 protein is one row after TCRdb ran MiXCR on the multiplex PCR reads. The sample has approximately 200,000 distinct CDR3 sequences; roughly 18% are singletons. No progression to ophthalmopathy during 18 months of follow-up defined stable disease. The specimen sequenced was blood. The rearrangement uses TRBV5-5 and TRBJ2-7; a weak D match, TRBD2 (6 bases). The clonotype comes from a man aged 40-55 years with Graves' hyperthyroidism. CDR3 DNA sequence: TGTGCCAGCAGCTTGGTCGGGGGTAACGAGCAGTACTTC. Its translation is CASSLVGGNEQYF.